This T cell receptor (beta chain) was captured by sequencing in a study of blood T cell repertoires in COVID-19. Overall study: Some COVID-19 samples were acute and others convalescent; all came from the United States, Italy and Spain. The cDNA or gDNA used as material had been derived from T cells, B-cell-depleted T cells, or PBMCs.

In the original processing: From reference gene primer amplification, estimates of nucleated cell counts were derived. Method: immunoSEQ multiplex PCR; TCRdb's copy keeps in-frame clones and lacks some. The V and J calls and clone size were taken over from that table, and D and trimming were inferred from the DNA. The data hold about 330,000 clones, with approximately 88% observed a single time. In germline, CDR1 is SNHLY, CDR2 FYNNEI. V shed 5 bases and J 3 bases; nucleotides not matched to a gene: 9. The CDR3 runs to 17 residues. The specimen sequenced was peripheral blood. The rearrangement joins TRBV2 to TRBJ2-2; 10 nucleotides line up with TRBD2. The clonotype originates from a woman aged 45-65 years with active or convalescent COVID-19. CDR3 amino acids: CASSKGSGGSYTGELFF. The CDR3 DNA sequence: TGTGCCAGCAGTAAGGGTAGCGGGGGGTCATACACCGGGGAGCTGTTTTTT.